This T cell receptor beta chain originates from a study of blood T cell repertoires in COVID-19. Study-wide background: Specimens from acute and convalescent COVID-19 originated in the United States, Italy and Spain. PBMCs, B-cell-depleted T cells, or T cells were the source of the cDNA or gDNA that made up the material.

The CDR3 covers 11 residues. V lost 5 bases and J lost 2, with 6 bases in between. Germline-derived CDR1 and CDR2 are DFQATT and SNEGSKA (reference sequence). Source study methods: Amplification of reference gene primers was used by the study to estimate nucleated cell counts. Assay used: immunoSEQ multiplex PCR; TCRdb lists only in-frame clones, some missing. V and J calls and clone size follow that table, whereas D and trimming were derived from the DNA. The sample has roughly 300,000 clones, roughly four fifths seen once. The receptor was derived from a woman aged 45-65 years who had recovered from COVID-19. Source material: peripheral blood. The chain has TRBV20-1 and TRBJ1-2; D uncertain. DNA for the CDR3: TGCAGTGCTCTTGGCAACTATGGCTACACCTTC. Translating it yields CSALGNYGYTF.